Listed here are 13 T cell receptor beta chains from one sample, sequenced in a study of cytomegalovirus exposure and HLA in healthy donors (dated by TCRdb to the late 2010s). The method was the immunoSEQ multiplex PCR assay. A mixture of 60 forward primers for TCR Vbeta segments and 13 reverse primers for TCR Jbeta segments was used in the multiplex PCR. Held by TCRdb, this immuneACCESS table contains in-frame sequences only and omits some clones. Under half of the omission traces to an unresolved V gene where checked; the cause of the rest is unknown. The sample table records 150,000 to 200,000 clones; around 75% of these occur just once. The ten largest account for 0.39% of the sample. The sequenced material came from PBMCs. The receptors originated from a male donor in good health and CMV-seropositive.

This clone was found a few times. This rearrangement joins TRBV7-2 to TRBJ2-2, with D hard to call. Trimming cost V 1 base and J 6 bases, with 6 bases left between them. CDR3 length equals 13 residues. Germline CDR1 is SGHTA and CDR2 is FQGNSA. CDR3 in amino acids: CASSLVYPGELFF. The CDR3 nucleotides read TGTGCCAGCAGCTTAGTTTATCCCGGGGAGCTGTTTTTT.

CDR3 loop: CASSVDTGGGTGELFF. CDR3 bases: TGTGCCAGCAGCGTAGATACTGGTGGAGGCACCGGGGAGCTGTTTTTT. V usage is TRBV9 and J usage is TRBJ2-2, with D tentatively TRBD2 (5 bases). The CDR3 is 16 amino acids. Germline lookup yields CDR1 SGDLS and CDR2 YYNGEE. V shed 0 bases and J shed 4 bases, with 13 bases lying between them.

This chain connects TRBV4-3 to TRBJ2-3; D is ambiguous. Germline V lookup: CDR1 LGHNA, CDR2 YSLEER. V was shortened by 4 bases and J by 2 bases, with 4 bases between the two germline ends. This CDR3 comprises 12 residues. The CDR3 bases are TGCGCCAGCAGCCGACACACAGATACGCAGTATTTT. Encoded protein: CASSRHTDTQYF.

The J gene is TRBJ1-3, the V gene TRBV4-2; D not resolved. Trimming pared 5 bases from V and 1 base from J, leaving 15 bases between. CDR1 is LGHNA and CDR2 is YNFKEQ in the germline V gene. The CDR3 totals 16 residues. This CDR3 reads CASSIRRGKSGNTIYF. The DNA of the CDR3 is TGTGCCAGCAGCATCAGGCGGGGTAAATCTGGAAACACCATATATTTT.

In this sample, this clone turned up a few times. The J gene is TRBJ2-7, the V gene TRBV18, with 8 bases lining up with TRBD2. Germline assignment: CDR1 KGHSH and CDR2 LQKENI. Germline trimming cut 1 base from V and 2 bases from J; bases unmatched to any gene: 1. The CDR3 spans 14 residues. CDR3 bases: TGTGCCAGCTCACCACGGCGGGAGGCCTACGAGCAGTACTTC. As protein: CASSPRREAYEQYF.

V and J are TRBV9 and TRBJ1-5; TRBD1 is a possible D gene (5 bases). The length of the CDR3 is 12 residues. Germline V gene sequence: CDR1 SGDLS, CDR2 YYNGEE. V dropped 3 bases and J dropped 6 bases, with 7 bases sitting between them. The chain's CDR3 is CASSGGGQPQHF. The DNA for the CDR3 is TGTGCCAGCAGCGGGGGGGGTCAGCCCCAGCATTTT. The whole variable domain, remainder taken from reference TRBV9 and TRBJ1-5, is DSGVTQTPKHLITATGQRVTLRCSPRSGDLSVYWYQQSLDQGLQFLIQYYNGEERAKGNILERFSAQQFPDLHSELNLSSLELGDSALYFCASSGGGQPQHFGDGTRLSIL.

The chain carries TRBV29-1 and TRBJ2-5, with 8 bases matching TRBD2. This CDR3 is built from 15 residues. In germline, CDR1 is SQVTM, CDR2 ANQGSEA. Trimming at V came to 4 bases and at J to 4 bases, leaving 11 bases not matched to a gene. CDR3: CSVAGGIGPRETQYF. The CDR3 DNA sequence: TGCAGCGTTGCGGGAGGGATTGGGCCCCGAGAGACCCAGTACTTC.

The rearrangement uses TRBV9 and TRBJ2-3, with 11 positions matching TRBD2. The CDR3 is made up of 16 amino acids. Germline CDR1 and CDR2: SGDLS and YYNGEE. J lost 4 bases, V lost 3 bases, and 7 bases had no gene match. CDR3 region: CASSDRLAGTADTQYF. The CDR3 coding sequence is TGTGCCAGCAGCGACAGACTAGCGGGAACCGCAGATACGCAGTATTTT.

V and J are TRBV28 and TRBJ2-7, with 9 bases identical to TRBD1. Germline values: CDR1 MDHEN, CDR2 SYDVKM. V gave up 2 bases and J gave up 9 bases; unmatched junction bases: 2. The CDR3 runs to 12 residues. The CDR3 DNA sequence: TGTGCCAGCAGTTTAGGGACAGGGCGGCAGTACTTC. It translates to CASSLGTGRQYF. Full variable domain (remainder filled in from reference TRBV28 and TRBJ2-7): DVKVTQSSRYLVKRTGEKVFLECVQDMDHENMFWYRQDPGLGLRLIYFSYDVKMKEKGDIPEGYSVSREKKERFSLILESASTNQTSMYLCASSLGTGRQYFGPGTRLTVT.

The rearrangement joins TRBV13 to TRBJ1-2; D uncertain. This CDR3 has 15 amino acids. Deletions cut 3 bases from V and 4 bases from J, with 15 bases between. Germline CDR1 and CDR2: PRHDT and FYEKMQ (reference sequence). The CDR3 coding sequence is TGTGCCAGCAGCTTTATCGGGGAAAGCGGCTATGGCTACACCTTC. This sequence encodes CASSFIGESGYGYTF. The full variable domain, with the rest looked up from reference TRBV13 and TRBJ1-2, is AAGVIQSPRHLIKEKRETATLKCYPIPRHDTVYWYQQGPGQDPQFLISFYEKMQSDKGSIPDRFSAQQFSDYHSELNMSSLELGDSALYFCASSFIGESGYGYTFGSGTRLTVV.

V usage is TRBV11-3 and J usage is TRBJ2-1; no reliable D call. V lost 4 bases to trimming and J lost 3 bases, with 16 bases between them. Germline V gives CDR1 SGHNT, CDR2 YENEEA. The CDR3 consists of 16 residues. The chain's CDR3 is CASSSSKFGFYNEQFF. The CDR3 DNA sequence: TGTGCCAGCAGCTCATCCAAGTTCGGGTTCTACAATGAGCAGTTCTTC.

The rearrangement uses TRBV6-5 and TRBJ1-2, with D hard to call. Trimming removed 6 bases at V and 4 bases at J, with 6 bases between. Germline lookup yields CDR1 MNHEY and CDR2 SVGAGI. The CDR3 runs to 11 residues. The chain's CDR3 is CASSSGYGYTF. The CDR3 DNA reads TGTGCCAGCAGCTCGGGCTATGGCTACACCTTC.

This clone has just a few counts. The chain uses TRBV29-1 and TRBJ1-1; 10 bases are a match to TRBD1. Germline V gene lookup returns CDR1 SQVTM and CDR2 ANQGSEA. V lost 6 bases to trimming and J lost 0 bases; unmatched junction nucleotides: 10. The CDR3 extends over 16 amino acids. CDR3 sequence: CSVSGTGELMNTEAFF. CDR3 sequence (DNA): TGCAGCGTCTCCGGGACAGGGGAATTGATGAACACTGAAGCTTTCTTT.